This is a list of T cell receptor beta chains from one sample in a study of cytomegalovirus exposure and HLA in healthy donors. Generated by immunoSEQ multiplex PCR, the TCRdb table keeps only in-frame clones and is missing some. The profile shows around 63,000 clones, around 89% of them singletons. The specimen sequenced was PBMCs. The receptors were sampled from a young woman in good health and CMV-seronegative. Each CDR3 is given with its conserved first and last residue. Fields, in order: CDR3 DNA, CDR3 protein, clone size, J gene, V gene, D gene. A D gene is named only where the DNA matches it firmly. The size entry is marked missing in some rows and otherwise reads once, few, many or a size class.

TGTGCCAGCAGTTTTGGGACTAGCGGGGGCCAAGAGACCCAGTACTTC CASSFGTSGGQETQYF . TRBJ2-5 TRBV28 TRBD2
TGTGCCTGGAGTCCCAGCGTAGGGGGCTACGAGCAGTACTTC CAWSPSVGGYEQYF once TRBJ2-7 TRBV30 .
TGTGCCTGGAGCGGATTGGGGGGGACGGTGGACGAGCAGTACTTC CAWSGLGGTVDEQYF few TRBJ2-7 TRBV30 TRBD2
TGTGCCAGCAGCTTTTGGTCCGGGGAGACCCAGTACTTC CASSFWSGETQYF . TRBJ2-5 TRBV5-5 .
TGTGCCAGCAGTTTTAAAAGTAGAGAGACCCAGTACTTC CASSFKSRETQYF . TRBJ2-5 TRBV27 .
TGTGCCAGCAGCTCTCAGGGGGCACATCAGCCCCAGCATTTT CASSSQGAHQPQHF . TRBJ1-5 TRBV7-2 TRBD1
TGTGCCAGCAGCCGGAATAATGCCGGGACTAGCGGGAGGGCCCCCTACTTC CASSRNNAGTSGRAPYF . TRBJ2-7 TRBV4-2 TRBD2
TGTGCCTGGACCCGACTAGCGGGATACAATGAGCAGTTCTTC CAWTRLAGYNEQFF . TRBJ2-1 TRBV30 TRBD2
TGTGCCAGCAGTTTAGGTCCAGGGGAGGGCGGCTACACCTTC CASSLGPGEGGYTF . TRBJ1-2 TRBV28 .
TGTGCCATCGAACAGGGGCTTCCCTACGAGCAGTACTTC CAIEQGLPYEQYF . TRBJ2-7 TRBV6-1 TRBD1
TGTGCCAGCAGCGCTGACAGGGGGCGCATCGAGCAGTACTTC CASSADRGRIEQYF few TRBJ2-7 TRBV7-6 TRBD1
TGTGCCAGCAGTCCTACCCCAGGGGGAGAGCAGTACTTC CASSPTPGGEQYF . TRBJ2-7 TRBV2 TRBD1
TGTGTCAGAATTTCCCCGGACAGAGTAACAGCCAAAAACATTCAGTACTTC CVRISPDRVTAKNIQYF . TRBJ2-4 TRBV7-5 .
TGCGCCAGCAGCCGGGGGACTAGCGGGGGAGGAGCGACCCAGTACTTC CASSRGTSGGGATQYF . TRBJ2-5 TRBV5-1 TRBD2
TGTGCCCTGCGGGGACAGGGTAAAAATGAAGCTTTCTTT CALRGQGKNEAFF . TRBJ1-1 TRBV28 TRBD1
TGTGCCAGCAGTGGGCAATCAACAGGGGAAAAGAACACCGGGGAGCTGTTTTTT CASSGQSTGEKNTGELFF once TRBJ2-2 TRBV2 TRBD1
TGCGCCAGCAGTGACCCAACTAGCGGGGGATACAATGAGCAGTTCTTC CASSDPTSGGYNEQFF . TRBJ2-1 TRBV10-1 TRBD2
TGTGCCAGCAGTTTGGTAGGGACTAGCGGGAATGAGCAGTTCTTC CASSLVGTSGNEQFF . TRBJ2-1 TRBV28 TRBD2
TGTGCCAGCAGCCGAGGACAGATCAATCAGCCCCAGCATTTT CASSRGQINQPQHF . TRBJ1-5 TRBV6-5 .
TGTGCCAGCAGCCATTGGGAGGGTAGCGGGGGGAACACCGGGGAGCTGTTTTTT CASSHWEGSGGNTGELFF once TRBJ2-2 TRBV4-2 TRBD2
TGCGCCAGCAGCTACGGACAGGGCTCCTACAATGAGCAGTTCTTC CASSYGQGSYNEQFF . TRBJ2-1 TRBV5-1 TRBD1
TGTGCCAGCAGTATAGCGGGAGGAGATGAGCAGTTCTTC CASSIAGGDEQFF . TRBJ2-1 TRBV6-1 TRBD2
TGTGCCAGCAGGGCGGGGGGCCGCACAGATACGCAGTATTTT CASRAGGRTDTQYF . TRBJ2-3 TRBV6-5 TRBD2
TGCGCCAGCAGCTCCCCGGGACAGGGTTACGAGCAGTACTTC CASSSPGQGYEQYF . TRBJ2-7 TRBV5-1 TRBD1
TGTGCCACCAGCAGAGGGGCAGGGGTCTATGGCTACACCTTC CATSRGAGVYGYTF . TRBJ1-2 TRBV15 .
TGTGCCAGCAGTGGGCTCCCCACTGAAGCTTTCTTT CASSGLPTEAFF . TRBJ1-1 TRBV28 .
TGTGCCAGCAGTGATTGGGGGGCCTACGAGCAGTACTTC CASSDWGAYEQYF . TRBJ2-7 TRBV6-1 .
TGTGCCAGCAGTGACGGGATGAGAGCATATGCCTACGAGCAGTACTTC CASSDGMRAYAYEQYF . TRBJ2-7 TRBV6-1 .
TGTGCCAGCAGCTACTCGAACACCGGGGAGCTGTTTTTT CASSYSNTGELFF . TRBJ2-2 TRBV9 .
TGTGCCAGCAGTTTAAGAGGACAGCCCCAGCATTTT CASSLRGQPQHF . TRBJ1-5 TRBV28 .
TGTGCCAGCAGTTCCCCGGCACTAGCCTACGAGCAGTACTTC CASSSPALAYEQYF . TRBJ2-7 TRBV11-1 .
TGTGCCAGCAGGTTTCTAGCGGGGCCCTTTTCTAGCACAGATACGCAGTATTTT CASRFLAGPFSSTDTQYF . TRBJ2-3 TRBV28 TRBD2
TGCGCCAGCAGACTAGCGATTTCCTACGAGCAGTACTTC CASRLAISYEQYF . TRBJ2-7 TRBV5-1 TRBD2
TGTGCCAGCAGCTTACCGTACGATAGCGAGCAGTTCTTC CASSLPYDSEQFF . TRBJ2-1 TRBV7-2 .
TGTGCCAGCAGCGCACGGGACAGCTACGAGCAGTACTTC CASSARDSYEQYF . TRBJ2-7 TRBV7-9 TRBD1
TGTGCCAGCAGCTTACGGCGGGTAACGAACACCGGGGAGCTGTTTTTT CASSLRRVTNTGELFF . TRBJ2-2 TRBV7-2 .
TGTGCCTGGAGTGTGTCGGTCCTATCTGGGGCCAACGTCCTGACTTTC CAWSVSVLSGANVLTF . TRBJ2-6 TRBV30 .
TGTGCCAGCAGCTCGTCGACTGACAATGAGCAGTTCTTC CASSSSTDNEQFF . TRBJ2-1 TRBV7-9 .
TGTGCCAGCAGCCAACAGACGGCAGGGGGCTACGAGCAGTACTTC CASSQQTAGGYEQYF . TRBJ2-7 TRBV4-2 TRBD1
TGTGCCAGCAGCCGCCCTGGGGTGGCGCGGGGGACATTAGAGACCCAGTACTTC CASSRPGVARGTLETQYF . TRBJ2-5 TRBV13 .
TGTGCCATCAGTGAGTCTAGCGGGAGGATAGGCAATGAGCAGTTCTTC CAISESSGRIGNEQFF . TRBJ2-1 TRBV10-3 TRBD2
TGTGCCAGCAGTGATCCGGGACAGGGGAACTATGGCTACACCTTC CASSDPGQGNYGYTF once TRBJ1-2 TRBV6-1 TRBD1
TGTGCCATCAGTGGGTTTACGGACACTGAAGCTTTCTTT CAISGFTDTEAFF . TRBJ1-1 TRBV10-3 .
TGTGCCAGCAGTTTATCGGGACAGGCTAATGAAAAACTGTTTTTT CASSLSGQANEKLFF . TRBJ1-4 TRBV27 TRBD1
TGTGCCAGCAGTGAAGTCCAGGGGAATCAGCCCCAGCATTTT CASSEVQGNQPQHF . TRBJ1-5 TRBV6-1 .
TGCGCCAGCAGCCACCCCCGGGGGTCCGGGTTCAATGAGCAGTTCTTC CASSHPRGSGFNEQFF . TRBJ2-1 TRBV4-1 .
TGTGCCAGCAGCCCGGGACTAGCGGGAGGGGAGCAGTTCTTC CASSPGLAGGEQFF . TRBJ2-1 TRBV5-4 TRBD2
TGTGCCAGCAGTTTATCGAGTGGGGACAGGGGTTACGAGCAGTACTTC CASSLSSGDRGYEQYF . TRBJ2-7 TRBV27 TRBD1
TGTGCCAGCAGTTTCCCCCTACAGGCACCTATAGCGGAGACTCCCCAAGAGACCCAGTACTTC CASSFPLQAPIAETPQETQYF . TRBJ2-5 TRBV28 .
TGTGCCAGCAGCGTGACAGCTAGCACAGATACGCAGTATTTT CASSVTASTDTQYF once TRBJ2-3 TRBV9 .
TGTGCCAGCGCTTCTTCCGGGGTCAGCTACAATGAGCAGTTCTTC CASASSGVSYNEQFF once TRBJ2-1 TRBV7-8 .
TGTGCCAGCAGCTCCTTAGCGGGAGTAGGCACAGATACGCAGTATTTT CASSSLAGVGTDTQYF . TRBJ2-3 TRBV11-2 TRBD2
TGTGCCAGCAGGAGCGGGAGCACAGATACGCAGTATTTT CASRSGSTDTQYF . TRBJ2-3 TRBV6-6 .
TGTGCCAGCAGCTTAACGGATGGCTACACCTTC CASSLTDGYTF once TRBJ1-2 TRBV7-9 .
TGTGCCAGCAGGCGGGACATCGGGGGGGGTGAAGCTTTCTTT CASRRDIGGGEAFF once TRBJ1-1 TRBV6-5 .
TGTGCCAGCAGCCCAGGAGCTAGCGGGAGCGATGAGCAGTTCTTC CASSPGASGSDEQFF . TRBJ2-1 TRBV9 TRBD2
TGTGCCAGCTCAGGGGGGGGGAACACTGAAGCTTTCTTT CASSGGGNTEAFF . TRBJ1-1 TRBV18 .
TGCGCCAGCAGCCAAGCATGGCGACAGGGGGCTTATCAGCCCCAGCATTTT CASSQAWRQGAYQPQHF . TRBJ1-5 TRBV4-1 TRBD1
TGTGCCAGCAGCTTGGGTGGCGGGAGCTACGAGCAGTACTTC CASSLGGGSYEQYF few TRBJ2-7 TRBV5-6 TRBD2
TGTGCCACCCACGCGGGGGTAGGGACTGAAGCTTTCTTT CATHAGVGTEAFF . TRBJ1-1 TRBV19 .